Described below is a single T cell receptor gamma chain sequence and its context. Its antigen is currently unknown. The sample carries other DNA sequences with the same CDR3. Extracted RNA was reverse transcribed into cDNA. CDR3 amplicons came from multiplex PCR with pooled V-gene forward and constant-region reverse primers. TCRdb ran CATT on the multiplex PCR reads. The repertoire consists of 36,000 or so gamma-chain clones, with 20% to 25% occurring once and the leading ten covering 1.9%. The sample originates from a study of Vδ1+ human thymocytes. Broader study findings: In the thymus, TRG and TRD repertoires looked highly polyclonal with Gaussian CDR3 lengths.

V lost 1 base and J lost 1; bases outside the gene matches: 0. The CDR3 is 14 amino acids. Germline V CDR1 and CDR2: GITISATS, ISYDGTV (reference sequence). The rearrangement links TRGV9 to TRGJP1. Sequencing was done on a sample of Vdelta1+ gamma-delta thymocytes from the thymus. Subset: FACS-sorted CD3+ TCRalphabeta- TCRVdelta1+ TCRVdelta2- thymocytes. This receptor was obtained from a girl less than two years old who had congenital heart surgery. This chain's CDR3 is CALWEVTTGWFKIF. The CDR3 DNA is TGTGCCTTGTGGGAGGTTACCACTGGTTGGTTCAAGATATTT.